This is a list of T cell receptor beta chains from one sample in a study of PD-L1 blockade in urothelial cancer. TCRdb's copy holds only in-frame clones and misses some; the assay was immunoSEQ multiplex PCR. Of roughly 62,000 clones in the sample, roughly 80% were seen once. This material consisted of PBMCs, taken around atezolizumab (anti-PD-L1) treatment. Receptor source: a man aged 65-85 years with urothelial cancer. Each CDR3 is given with its conserved first and last residue. Fields, in order: CDR3 DNA, CDR3 protein, V gene, clone size, D gene, J gene. A D gene is named only where the DNA matches it firmly. The size of a clone is reported for some rows only, either as once, few or many, or as a class for expanded clones.

CDR3 DNA: TGTGCCTGGAGTGTACCCCGACAGGGGGCTGGAGGCTACACCTTC
CDR3 protein: CAWSVPRQGAGGYTF
V gene: TRBV30
clone size: .
D gene: TRBD1
J gene: TRBJ1-2

CDR3 DNA: TGTGCCAGTAGTATTTCCCCGGACAGGGGGCGGAGGAACACTGAAGCTTTCTTT
CDR3 protein: CASSISPDRGRRNTEAFF
V gene: TRBV19
clone size: .
D gene: TRBD1
J gene: TRBJ1-1

CDR3 DNA: TGTGCCACCAGCAGAGGGGCAGATCTCGCCTACAATGAGCAGTTCTTC
CDR3 protein: CATSRGADLAYNEQFF
V gene: TRBV15
clone size: .
D gene: .
J gene: TRBJ2-1

CDR3 DNA: TGTGCCAGCAGTTTAGGGAGCGGGACCGGGGAGCTGTTTTTT
CDR3 protein: CASSLGSGTGELFF
V gene: TRBV28
clone size: .
D gene: .
J gene: TRBJ2-2

CDR3 DNA: TGTGCCAGCAGGGAAGCGAGCGGAGGTTACGAGCAGTACTTC
CDR3 protein: CASREASGGYEQYF
V gene: TRBV2
clone size: .
D gene: .
J gene: TRBJ2-7

CDR3 DNA: TGTGCCTGGAGTGGGGCCTCATGGGCAGGCTACACCTTC
CDR3 protein: CAWSGASWAGYTF
V gene: TRBV30
clone size: .
D gene: .
J gene: TRBJ1-2

CDR3 DNA: TGCGCCAGCAGCCGAATTCCCGTCCCGGGTTACCTTGATGTTGGAAACACCATATATTTT
CDR3 protein: CASSRIPVPGYLDVGNTIYF
V gene: TRBV5-1
clone size: .
D gene: .
J gene: TRBJ1-3

CDR3 DNA: TGTGCCAGCAGCTTGGAGCGCACTGAAGCTTTCTTT
CDR3 protein: CASSLERTEAFF
V gene: TRBV5-8
clone size: few
D gene: .
J gene: TRBJ1-1

CDR3 DNA: TGTGCCAGCAGCTGGCGGGCCACCGGGGAGCTGTTTTTT
CDR3 protein: CASSWRATGELFF
V gene: TRBV14
clone size: .
D gene: .
J gene: TRBJ2-2

CDR3 DNA: TGTGCCAGCAGTCCATTTGCGGGAGTTCTAGAGACCCAGTACTTC
CDR3 protein: CASSPFAGVLETQYF
V gene: TRBV7-8
clone size: .
D gene: TRBD2
J gene: TRBJ2-5

CDR3 DNA: TGCGCCAGCAGTACTGACAGGGTCTGGAACCAAGAGACCCAGTACTTC
CDR3 protein: CASSTDRVWNQETQYF
V gene: TRBV10-2
clone size: .
D gene: TRBD1
J gene: TRBJ2-5

CDR3 DNA: TGTGCCAGCAGTTTTGAAATCACTGGGCGGGGAGGATACGAGCAGTACTTC
CDR3 protein: CASSFEITGRGGYEQYF
V gene: TRBV28
clone size: few
D gene: .
J gene: TRBJ2-7

CDR3 DNA: TGTGCCACCAGCAGAGATCGGAGGGGGAACACTGAAGCTTTCTTT
CDR3 protein: CATSRDRRGNTEAFF
V gene: TRBV15
clone size: .
D gene: .
J gene: TRBJ1-1

CDR3 DNA: TGTGCCAGCAGCTTAGGGACAGGGGGCCAGCAGACCCAGTACTTC
CDR3 protein: CASSLGTGGQQTQYF
V gene: TRBV5-6
clone size: .
D gene: TRBD1
J gene: TRBJ2-5

CDR3 DNA: TGTGCCAGCAGCTTAACTAGCGGGATTGATGAGCAGTTCTTC
CDR3 protein: CASSLTSGIDEQFF
V gene: TRBV7-3
clone size: .
D gene: TRBD2
J gene: TRBJ2-1

CDR3 DNA: TGTGCCAGCAGTTACTCGAATGGCGGGAGGTACGAGCAGTACTTC
CDR3 protein: CASSYSNGGRYEQYF
V gene: TRBV6-5
clone size: .
D gene: TRBD2
J gene: TRBJ2-7

CDR3 DNA: TGTGCCAGCAGTTACAGACGCGGGTTGGACACTGAAGCTTTCTTT
CDR3 protein: CASSYRRGLDTEAFF
V gene: TRBV6-6
clone size: .
D gene: .
J gene: TRBJ1-1

CDR3 DNA: TGTGCCAGCAGCTTGGTGGGACAGGGGAGCACAGATACGCAGTATTTT
CDR3 protein: CASSLVGQGSTDTQYF
V gene: TRBV5-4
clone size: .
D gene: TRBD1
J gene: TRBJ2-3

CDR3 DNA: TGTGCCAGCTTTCGGGGACAGTCCTACGAGCAGTACTTC
CDR3 protein: CASFRGQSYEQYF
V gene: TRBV28
clone size: .
D gene: TRBD1
J gene: TRBJ2-7

CDR3 DNA: TGCGCCAGCAGCCCTGTATTGTTAGCGGGAAAAGATACGCAGTATTTT
CDR3 protein: CASSPVLLAGKDTQYF
V gene: TRBV4-1
clone size: once
D gene: TRBD2
J gene: TRBJ2-3

CDR3 DNA: TGTGCCAGCTCGCCGAGGGACAGCCTAGCGGGAGAAGGTCTAGATACGCAGTATTTT
CDR3 protein: CASSPRDSLAGEGLDTQYF
V gene: TRBV18
clone size: .
D gene: TRBD2
J gene: TRBJ2-3

CDR3 DNA: TGTGCCATCCGGACTAGCGGGAACGAGACCCAGTACTTC
CDR3 protein: CAIRTSGNETQYF
V gene: TRBV10-3
clone size: .
D gene: TRBD2
J gene: TRBJ2-5

CDR3 DNA: TGTGCCAGCACCCAACAGGGCTCTGAAGCTTTCTTT
CDR3 protein: CASTQQGSEAFF
V gene: TRBV28
clone size: once
D gene: .
J gene: TRBJ1-1

CDR3 DNA: TGTGCCAGCAGTGATCGCACCGGGACACTTTATGGCTACACCTTC
CDR3 protein: CASSDRTGTLYGYTF
V gene: TRBV2
clone size: .
D gene: .
J gene: TRBJ1-2

CDR3 DNA: TGTGCCAGCAGCCCCAGGACTAGCCCCACAGATACGCAGTATTTT
CDR3 protein: CASSPRTSPTDTQYF
V gene: TRBV4-2
clone size: .
D gene: TRBD2
J gene: TRBJ2-3

CDR3 DNA: TGTGCCTGGAGCCCTACAGGGGTCGACACAGATACGCAGTATTTT
CDR3 protein: CAWSPTGVDTDTQYF
V gene: TRBV30
clone size: .
D gene: TRBD1
J gene: TRBJ2-3

CDR3 DNA: TGTGCCAGCCAGGGCTTGCGCAATCAGCCCCAGCATTTT
CDR3 protein: CASQGLRNQPQHF
V gene: TRBV28
clone size: .
D gene: .
J gene: TRBJ1-5

CDR3 DNA: TGTGCCAGTAGTATCTCCTCCTCCTACGAGCAGTACTTC
CDR3 protein: CASSISSSYEQYF
V gene: TRBV19
clone size: .
D gene: .
J gene: TRBJ2-7

CDR3 DNA: TGTGCCAGCAGCTTAGATTGGGCGGGTATAACCTACGAGCAGTACTTC
CDR3 protein: CASSLDWAGITYEQYF
V gene: TRBV11-2
clone size: .
D gene: .
J gene: TRBJ2-7

CDR3 DNA: TGTGCCAGTAGTTATCGACTCCAGGGGGCTAATCAGCCCCAGCATTTT
CDR3 protein: CASSYRLQGANQPQHF
V gene: TRBV19
clone size: few
D gene: TRBD1
J gene: TRBJ1-5

CDR3 DNA: TGTGCCAGCAGCTTAGCTAGGGAGCCGGGGACCCAGTACTTC
CDR3 protein: CASSLAREPGTQYF
V gene: TRBV11-2
clone size: .
D gene: .
J gene: TRBJ2-5

CDR3 DNA: TGTGCCAGCAGTTTGGGGACAGTTAACTACGAGCAGTACTTC
CDR3 protein: CASSLGTVNYEQYF
V gene: TRBV27
clone size: .
D gene: TRBD1
J gene: TRBJ2-7

CDR3 DNA: TGTGCCAGTAGTGAGGCAGATCCCTACGAGCAGTACTTC
CDR3 protein: CASSEADPYEQYF
V gene: TRBV19
clone size: .
D gene: .
J gene: TRBJ2-7